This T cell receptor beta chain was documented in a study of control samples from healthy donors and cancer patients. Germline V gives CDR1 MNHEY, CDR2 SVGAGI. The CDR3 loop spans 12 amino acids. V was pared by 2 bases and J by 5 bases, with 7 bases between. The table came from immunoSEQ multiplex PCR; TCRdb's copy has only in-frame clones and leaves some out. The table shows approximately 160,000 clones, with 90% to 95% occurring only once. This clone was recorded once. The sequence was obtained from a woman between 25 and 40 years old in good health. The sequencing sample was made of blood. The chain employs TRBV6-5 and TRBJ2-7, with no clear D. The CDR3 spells CASSYGRDEQYF. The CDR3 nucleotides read TGTGCCAGCAGTTACGGTAGGGACGAGCAGTACTTC.